What follows describes a single TCR beta chain. The antigen remains undetermined. These data originate in a study of T cell responses to AZD1222 COVID-19 vaccine. Findings of the study overall: Close to half of all spike-specific TCRs reportedly target regions of the variants that are unmutated. The number of AZD1222 recipients seropositive at baseline was only 6 or 7. Once two AZD1222 doses were given, Spike-specific TCR breadth and depth went up.

Germline V gene lookup returns CDR1 LGHDT and CDR2 YNNKEL (reference sequence). Trimming pared 2 bases from V and 0 bases from J, leaving 9 bases between. The CDR3 loop spans 15 amino acids. The method was immunoSEQ multiplex PCR; TCRdb's version includes in-frame clones alone and lacks a portion of them. The top ten clones hold about 14% of a sample with fewer than 65,000 clones, around 89% of them seen once. This clonotype originated in an adult who received the AZD1222 COVID-19 vaccine. This rearrangement joins TRBV3-1 (or the pseudogene TRBV3-2) to TRBJ2-3; tentatively, D is TRBD2 (6 bases). The sample here was peripheral blood, taken 28 days after the second AZD1222 dose. DNA of the CDR3: TGTGCCAGCAGCCAACTGGACTATAGCACAGATACGCAGTATTTT. This sequence encodes CASSQLDYSTDTQYF.